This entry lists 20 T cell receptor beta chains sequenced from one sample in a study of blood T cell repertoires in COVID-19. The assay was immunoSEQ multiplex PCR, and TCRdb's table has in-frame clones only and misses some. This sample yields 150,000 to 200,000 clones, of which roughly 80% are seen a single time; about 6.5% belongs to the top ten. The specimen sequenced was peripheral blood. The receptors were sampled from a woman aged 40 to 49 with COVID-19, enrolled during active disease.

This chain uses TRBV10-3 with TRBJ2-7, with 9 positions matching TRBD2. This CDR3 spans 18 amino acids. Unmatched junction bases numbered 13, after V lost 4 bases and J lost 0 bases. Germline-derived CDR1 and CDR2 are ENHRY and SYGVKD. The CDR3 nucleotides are TGTGCCATCAGTGCAGGTCTAGCGGGAATGTCAAGCTCCTACGAGCAGTACTTC. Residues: CAISAGLAGMSSSYEQYF.

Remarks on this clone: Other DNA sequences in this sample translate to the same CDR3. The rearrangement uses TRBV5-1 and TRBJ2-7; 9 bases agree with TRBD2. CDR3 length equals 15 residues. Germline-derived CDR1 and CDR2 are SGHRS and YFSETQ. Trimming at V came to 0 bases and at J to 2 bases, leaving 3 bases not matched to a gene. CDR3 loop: CASSLVLAGAYEQYF. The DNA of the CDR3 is TGCGCCAGCAGCTTGGTATTAGCGGGAGCCTACGAGCAGTACTTC.

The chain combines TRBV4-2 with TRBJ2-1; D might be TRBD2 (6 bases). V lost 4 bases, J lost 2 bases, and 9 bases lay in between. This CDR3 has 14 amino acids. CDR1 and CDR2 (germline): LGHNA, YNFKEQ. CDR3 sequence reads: CASSLGLTYNEQFF. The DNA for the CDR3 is TGTGCCAGCAGCCTCGGACTAACCTACAATGAGCAGTTCTTC.

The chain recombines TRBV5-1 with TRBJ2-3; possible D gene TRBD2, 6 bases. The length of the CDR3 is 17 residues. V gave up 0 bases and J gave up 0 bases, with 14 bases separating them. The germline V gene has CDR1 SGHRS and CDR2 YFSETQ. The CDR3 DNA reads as TGCGCCAGCAGCTTGGTTGATGGCGGGATAAGCACAGATACGCAGTATTTT. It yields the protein CASSLVDGGISTDTQYF.

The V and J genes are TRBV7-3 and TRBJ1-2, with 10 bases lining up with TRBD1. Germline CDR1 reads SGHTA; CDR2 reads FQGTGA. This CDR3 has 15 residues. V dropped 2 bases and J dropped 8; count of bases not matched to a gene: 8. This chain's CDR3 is CASSLGGQGNLGYTF. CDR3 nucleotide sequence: TGTGCCAGCAGCTTAGGGGGACAGGGGAATCTCGGCTACACCTTC.

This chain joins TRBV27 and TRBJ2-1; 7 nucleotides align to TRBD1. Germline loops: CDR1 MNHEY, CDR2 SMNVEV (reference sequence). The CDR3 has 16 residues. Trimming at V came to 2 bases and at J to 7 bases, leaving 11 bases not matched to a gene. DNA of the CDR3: TGTGCCAGCAGTTTAATGGACAGGCCCATGTCTAATGAGCAGTTCTTC. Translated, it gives CASSLMDRPMSNEQFF.

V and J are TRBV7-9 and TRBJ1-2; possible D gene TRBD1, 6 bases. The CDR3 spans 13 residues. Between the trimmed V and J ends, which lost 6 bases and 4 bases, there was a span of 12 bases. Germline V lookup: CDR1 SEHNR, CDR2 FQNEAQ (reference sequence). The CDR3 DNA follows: TGTGCCAGCAGTCCCCAGGGGCCCTATGGCTACACCTTC. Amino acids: CASSPQGPYGYTF. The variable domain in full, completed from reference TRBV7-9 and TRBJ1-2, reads DTGVSQNPRHKITKRGQNVTFRCDPISEHNRLYWYRQTLGQGPEFLTYFQNEAQLEKSRLLSDRFSAERPKGSFSTLEIQRTEQGDSAMYLCASSPQGPYGYTFGSGTRLTVV.

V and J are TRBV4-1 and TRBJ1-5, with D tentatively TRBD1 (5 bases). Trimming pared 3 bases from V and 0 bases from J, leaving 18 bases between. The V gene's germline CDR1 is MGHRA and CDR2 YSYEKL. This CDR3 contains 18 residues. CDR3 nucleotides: TGCGCCAGCAGCCATATCCTCCTTAGACAGTATAGCAATCAGCCCCAGCATTTT. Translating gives CASSHILLRQYSNQPQHF.

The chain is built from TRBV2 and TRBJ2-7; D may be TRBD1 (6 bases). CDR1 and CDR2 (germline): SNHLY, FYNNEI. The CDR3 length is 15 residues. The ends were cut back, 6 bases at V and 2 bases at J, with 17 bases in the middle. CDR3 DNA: TGTGCCAGCAGGCAAGGGGTGACAGGCACCTACGAGCAGTACTTC. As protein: CASRQGVTGTYEQYF. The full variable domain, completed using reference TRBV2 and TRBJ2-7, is EPEVTQTPSHQVTQMGQEVILRCVPISNHLYFYWYRQILGQKVEFLVSFYNNEISEKSEIFDDQFSVERPDGSNFTLKIRSTKLEDSAMYFCASRQGVTGTYEQYFGPGTRLTVT.

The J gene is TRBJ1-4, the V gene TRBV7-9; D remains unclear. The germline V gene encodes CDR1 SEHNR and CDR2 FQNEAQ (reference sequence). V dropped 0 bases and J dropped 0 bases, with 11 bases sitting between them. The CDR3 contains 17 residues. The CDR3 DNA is TGTGCCAGCAGCTTAGCTTTGGACTCCTCAACTAATGAAAAACTGTTTTTT. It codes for CASSLALDSSTNEKLFF.

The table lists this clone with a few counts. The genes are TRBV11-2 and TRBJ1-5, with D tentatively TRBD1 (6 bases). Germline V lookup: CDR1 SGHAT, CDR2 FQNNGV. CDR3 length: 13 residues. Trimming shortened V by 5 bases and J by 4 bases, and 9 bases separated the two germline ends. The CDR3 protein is CASSKGQNQPQHF. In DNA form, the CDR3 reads TGTGCCAGCAGCAAAGGACAGAATCAGCCCCAGCATTTT.

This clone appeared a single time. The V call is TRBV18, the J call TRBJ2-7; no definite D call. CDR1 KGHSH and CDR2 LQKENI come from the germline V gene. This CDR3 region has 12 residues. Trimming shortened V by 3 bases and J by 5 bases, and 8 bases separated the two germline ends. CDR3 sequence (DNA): TGTGCCAGCTCACCGGTACAGCACGAGCAGTACTTC. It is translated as CASSPVQHEQYF. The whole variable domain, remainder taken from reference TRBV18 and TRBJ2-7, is NAGVMQNPRHLVRRRGQEARLRCSPMKGHSHVYWYRQLPEEGLKFMVYLQKENIIDESGMPKERFSAEFPKEGPSILRIQQVVRGDSAAYFCASSPVQHEQYFGPGTRLTVT.

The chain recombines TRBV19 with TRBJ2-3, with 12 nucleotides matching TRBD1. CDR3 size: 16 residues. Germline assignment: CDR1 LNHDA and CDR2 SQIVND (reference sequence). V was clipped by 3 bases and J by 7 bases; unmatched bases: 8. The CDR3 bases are TGTGCCAGTAGTATGGCCGGGACAGGGGGCGTAAATACGCAGTATTTT. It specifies CASSMAGTGGVNTQYF.

CDR3 amino acids: CAISDEPGQDRRGHGYTF. CDR3 coding DNA: TGTGCCATCAGTGACGAACCGGGACAGGACCGAAGGGGGCATGGCTACACCTTC. The genes are TRBV10-3 and TRBJ1-2; 8 bases are a match to TRBD1. V trimming: 3 bases; J trimming: 6 bases; junction bases outside the gene matches: 18. This CDR3 has 18 amino acids. The germline V gene has CDR1 ENHRY and CDR2 SYGVKD.

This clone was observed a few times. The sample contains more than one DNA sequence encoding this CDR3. This CDR3 is CSARQGETQYF. CDR3 nucleotide sequence: TGCAGTGCTAGACAGGGAGAGACCCAGTACTTC. V gene TRBV20-1 combines with J gene TRBJ2-5; D might be TRBD1 (5 bases). The CDR3 extends over 11 amino acids. V was cut by 2 bases and J by 4 bases, with 5 bases left in between. The V gene's germline CDR1 is DFQATT and CDR2 SNEGSKA (reference sequence).

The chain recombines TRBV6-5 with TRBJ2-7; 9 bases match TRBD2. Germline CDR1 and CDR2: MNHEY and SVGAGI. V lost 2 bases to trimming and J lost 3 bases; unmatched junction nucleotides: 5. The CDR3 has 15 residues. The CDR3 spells CASSYAGGDVYEQYF. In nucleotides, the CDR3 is TGTGCCAGCAGTTACGCGGGAGGGGACGTCTACGAGCAGTACTTC.

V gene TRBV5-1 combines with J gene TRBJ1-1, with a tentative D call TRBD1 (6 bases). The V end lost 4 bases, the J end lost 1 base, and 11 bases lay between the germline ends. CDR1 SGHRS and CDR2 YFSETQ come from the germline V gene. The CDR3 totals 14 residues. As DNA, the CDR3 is TGCGCCAGCAGCCCATGGACAGCGAACACTGAAGCTTTCTTT. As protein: CASSPWTANTEAFF.

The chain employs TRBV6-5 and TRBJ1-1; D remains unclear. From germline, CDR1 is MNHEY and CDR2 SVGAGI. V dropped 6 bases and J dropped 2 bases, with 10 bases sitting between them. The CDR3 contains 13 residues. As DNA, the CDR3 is TGTGCCAGCAGACGACACCTCAACACTGAAGCTTTCTTT. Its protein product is CASRRHLNTEAFF.

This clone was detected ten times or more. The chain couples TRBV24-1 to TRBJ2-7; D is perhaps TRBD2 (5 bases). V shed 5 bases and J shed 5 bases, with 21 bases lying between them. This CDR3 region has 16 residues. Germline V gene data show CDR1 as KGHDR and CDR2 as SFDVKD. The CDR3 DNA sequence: TGTGCCACCAGTGGTGGCCCCGGATTAAACGGGAACGAGCAGTACTTC. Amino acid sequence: CATSGGPGLNGNEQYF.

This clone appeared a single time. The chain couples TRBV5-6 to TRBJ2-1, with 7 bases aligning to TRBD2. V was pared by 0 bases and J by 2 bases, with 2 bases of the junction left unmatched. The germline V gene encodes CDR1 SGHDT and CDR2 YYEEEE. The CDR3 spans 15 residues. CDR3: CASSLVGGTYNEQFF. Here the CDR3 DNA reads TGTGCCAGCAGCTTGGTCGGGGGGACCTACAATGAGCAGTTCTTC.